The source of this T cell receptor (beta chain) is a study of PD-L1 blockade in urothelial cancer. At the level of the study: Researchers looked at the blood 3 weeks (second dose) and 6 weeks after treatment began.

Some clones are missing from TCRdb's copy, which holds only in-frame ones; the method was immunoSEQ multiplex PCR. The repertoire holds fewer than 35,000 clones, with over 70% as singletons. This CDR3 contains 14 residues. From germline, CDR1 is MGHDK and CDR2 SYGVNS. V lost 4 bases, J lost 5 bases, and 6 bases stayed unmatched. Diagnoses among patients were locally advanced or metastatic urothelial carcinoma. This chain joins TRBV25-1 and TRBJ2-5; 8 nucleotides line up with TRBD2. The sample was PBMCs, taken around atezolizumab (anti-PD-L1) treatment. This clonotype was sampled from a man aged 45-60 years with urothelial cancer. The CDR3 spells CASSAGTSSETQYF. Written as DNA, the CDR3 is TGTGCCAGCAGTGCAGGGACTAGTAGTGAGACCCAGTACTTC. The full variable domain, rest sourced from reference TRBV25-1 and TRBJ2-5, is EADIYQTPRYLVIGTGKKITLECSQTMGHDKMYWYQQDPGMELHLIHYSYGVNSTEKGDLSSESTVSRIRTEHFPLTLESARPSHTSQYLCASSAGTSSETQYFGPGTRLLVL.